The 29 T cell receptor beta chains presented below share a single source sample, sequenced in a study of blood T cell repertoires in COVID-19. The method was immunoSEQ multiplex PCR; TCRdb's version includes in-frame clones alone and lacks a portion of them. The sample has 300,000 or so clones, about nine tenths seen once; the top ten hold 2.6%. Sequenced: PBMCs or T cells enriched from blood (not recorded which). The receptor source for this set is a man aged 55 to 70 who had recovered from COVID-19.

V gene TRBV2 combines with J gene TRBJ2-1; possible D gene TRBD2, 6 bases. CDR1 and CDR2 from the germline V gene are SNHLY and FYNNEI. The CDR3 contains 15 residues. Deletions cut 6 bases from V and 1 base from J, with 13 bases between. CDR3 coding DNA: TGTGCCAGCAGACTGGAGGGAGGATCCTACAATGAGCAGTTCTTC. Encoded protein: CASRLEGGSYNEQFF.

The V call is TRBV7-9, the J call TRBJ1-1; tentatively, D is TRBD1 (6 bases). Germline CDR1 reads SEHNR; CDR2 reads FQNEAQ (reference sequence). Trimming stripped 3 bases from V and 6 bases from J, with 11 bases between. This CDR3 has 13 amino acids. The CDR3 DNA reads as TGTGCCAGCAGCTTGGTCGGGACACCTGAAGCTTTCTTT. It yields the protein CASSLVGTPEAFF.

The V call is TRBV6-1, the J call TRBJ2-7; TRBD1 might be the D (6 bases). In germline, CDR1 is MNHNS, CDR2 SASEGT. The CDR3 is 17 amino acids. The ends were cut back, 3 bases at V and 1 base at J, with 19 bases in the middle. DNA for the CDR3: TGTGCCAGCAGTGATTTTATCTATAGGGACATTTCCTACGAGCAGTACTTC. Translation: CASSDFIYRDISYEQYF.

J is TRBJ2-3 and V is TRBV11-2; 14 nucleotides agree with TRBD2. The CDR3 loop spans 16 amino acids. V gave up 7 bases and J gave up 4 bases; unmatched junction bases: 7. Germline-derived CDR1 and CDR2 are SGHAT and FQNNGV. The CDR3, as DNA: TGTGCCAGCAACAGACTAGCGGGGGGGCGGGCAGATACGCAGTATTTT. This sequence encodes CASNRLAGGRADTQYF.

This clone was picked up one time. This chain uses TRBV6-5 with TRBJ2-7; 8 bases fit TRBD1. CDR1 and CDR2 (germline): MNHEY, SVGAGI. The V gene end was trimmed by 4 bases and the J gene end by 0 bases; junction bases not matched to a gene: 5. CDR3 length equals 15 residues. The CDR3 is CASSSGTGLSYEQYF. The CDR3 nucleotides read TGTGCCAGCAGTTCTGGGACAGGCCTCTCCTACGAGCAGTACTTC.

V is TRBV15 and J is TRBJ2-1; 7 positions match TRBD2. There are 12 residues in the CDR3. Losses at the gene ends were 0 bases for V and 12 bases for J; bases not matched to a gene: 2. The germline V gene encodes CDR1 LNHNV and CDR2 YYDKDF (reference sequence). For the CDR3, the DNA is TGTGCCACCAGCAGAGAAACGGGAGGGCAGTTCTTC. Its translation is CATSRETGGQFF.

V usage is TRBV11-2 and J usage is TRBJ2-1; D ambiguous. Germline V gene data show CDR1 as SGHAT and CDR2 as FQNNGV. The CDR3 runs 14 residues. Between the trimmed V and J ends, which lost 6 bases and 8 bases, there was a span of 17 bases. The CDR3 reads CASSRHAQSDEQFF. The CDR3 DNA reads as TGTGCCAGCAGTCGCCACGCACAAAGCGATGAGCAGTTCTTC. Drawing the rest from reference TRBV11-2 and TRBJ2-1, the complete variable domain is EAGVAQSPRYKIIEKRQSVAFWCNPISGHATLYWYQQILGQGPKLLIQFQNNGVVDDSQLPKDRFSAERLKGVDSTLKIQPAKLEDSAVYLCASSRHAQSDEQFFGPGTRLTVL.

This sequence joins TRBV4-1 and TRBJ1-1; no clear D gene. Per germline, CDR1 MGHRA and CDR2 YSYEKL. This CDR3 comprises 14 residues. V was shortened by 3 bases and J by 2 bases, with 10 bases between the two germline ends. In DNA form, the CDR3 reads TGCGCCAGCAGCCACCCCACACCTAACACTGAAGCTTTCTTT. Amino acids: CASSHPTPNTEAFF.

The chain has TRBV5-5 and TRBJ1-2; no clear D gene. V was clipped by 1 base and J by 2 bases, with 15 bases between them. CDR1 and CDR2 (germline): SGHKS, YYEKEE (reference sequence). CDR3 length: 16 residues. The CDR3 region is CASSLSTGLRNYGYTF. The CDR3 region has the DNA TGTGCCAGCAGCTTGTCAACGGGGTTGCGGAACTATGGCTACACCTTC.

This clone was observed a few times. A read error may account for a junction end that differs from germline. The CDR3 nucleotides read TGTGCCACCGAGGACAGGGGTACAGTTACGCAGTATTTT. Translating gives CATEDRGTVTQYF. This chain uses TRBV10-3 with TRBJ2-3; TRBD1 aligns across 9 bases. Germline CDR1 reads ENHRY; CDR2 reads SYGVKD. This CDR3 is 13 amino acids long.

The V and J genes are TRBV5-1 and TRBJ2-2; 13 nucleotides match TRBD2. From germline, CDR1 is SGHRS and CDR2 YFSETQ. With 3 bases clipped from V and 4 bases from J, the junction kept 6 bases outside the gene matches. The CDR3 totals 17 residues. The CDR3 DNA follows: TGCGCCAGCAGCTCAGGACTAGCGGGAGATGGCACCGGGGAGCTGTTTTTT. Residues: CASSSGLAGDGTGELFF.

The rearrangement links TRBV27 to TRBJ2-1, with D possibly being TRBD1 (5 bases). V lost 5 bases and J 7 bases, leaving 12 bases between the germline ends. In germline, CDR1 is MNHEY, CDR2 SMNVEV (reference sequence). The CDR3 covers 13 residues. The CDR3 spells CASSPGYWNEQFF. In DNA form, the CDR3 reads TGTGCCAGCAGTCCAGGGTATTGGAATGAGCAGTTCTTC.

This clone was counted between two and nine times. The chain recombines TRBV30 with TRBJ1-3, with D perhaps matching TRBD1 (6 bases). This CDR3 is 14 amino acids long. V gave up 2 bases and J gave up 1 base, with 9 bases separating them. The V gene's germline CDR1 is GTSNPN and CDR2 SVGIG (reference sequence). The CDR3 loop is CAWSSQGSGNTIYF. The CDR3 nucleotides read TGTGCCTGGAGTTCGCAGGGGTCTGGAAACACCATATATTTT. The complete variable domain, with remaining parts taken from reference TRBV30 and TRBJ1-3, reads SQTIHQWPATLVQPVGSPLSLECTVEGTSNPNLYWYRQAAGRGLQLLFYSVGIGQISSEVPQNLSASRPQDRQFILSSKKLLLSDSGFYLCAWSSQGSGNTIYFGEGSWLTVV.

The chain is built from TRBV12-3 or TRBV12-4 and TRBJ1-1; a weak D match, TRBD1 (6 bases). The CDR3 is made up of 12 amino acids. The V end was cut by 5 bases, the J end by 11 bases, with 15 bases between. The CDR3 protein is CASSPDRSGAFF. The CDR3 bases are TGTGCCAGCAGTCCAGACAGGTCGGGGGCTTTCTTT.

This chain links TRBV5-6 with TRBJ1-5; TRBD1 matches at 7 bases. The V gene's germline CDR1 is SGHDT and CDR2 YYEEEE. The CDR3 totals 14 residues. Trimming cost V 4 bases and J 5 bases; bases outside gene matches: 6. The CDR3, as DNA: TGTGCCAGCAGCACCGGGACAGCCTATCAGCCCCAGCATTTT. Its translation: CASSTGTAYQPQHF.

The chain carries TRBV12-3 or TRBV12-4 and TRBJ2-7; D is unclear. V was trimmed by 5 bases and J by 2 bases, leaving 7 bases between them. This CDR3 has 12 amino acids. The CDR3 here is CASSPDTYEQYF. In nucleotides, the CDR3 is TGTGCCAGCAGTCCAGATACCTACGAGCAGTACTTC.

This rearrangement joins TRBV4-1 to TRBJ1-3; 8 nucleotides align to TRBD1. CDR3 size: 17 residues. The germline V gene encodes CDR1 MGHRA and CDR2 YSYEKL. After removal of 3 bases from V and 7 bases from J, the junction contained 14 bases not matched to a gene. CDR3 in DNA: TGCGCCAGCAGCCAGACACCAGTTCGTGCAGGGGGCAACACCATATATTTT. Its translation is CASSQTPVRAGGNTIYF.

The rearrangement joins TRBV18 to TRBJ1-6, with D possibly being TRBD1 (6 bases). Germline assignment: CDR1 KGHSH and CDR2 LQKENI. V lost 5 bases to trimming and J lost 5 bases, with 10 bases between them. The CDR3 totals 14 residues. The CDR3 region is CASSSWTDNSPLHF. Here the CDR3 DNA reads TGTGCCAGCTCATCGTGGACAGATAATTCACCCCTCCACTTT. The whole variable domain, remainder taken from reference TRBV18 and TRBJ1-6, is NAGVMQNPRHLVRRRGQEARLRCSPMKGHSHVYWYRQLPEEGLKFMVYLQKENIIDESGMPKERFSAEFPKEGPSILRIQQVVRGDSAAYFCASSSWTDNSPLHFGNGTRLTVT.

This chain joins TRBV27 and TRBJ1-2; D is undetermined. The V end was cut by 6 bases, the J end by 4 bases, with 21 bases between. The germline V gene encodes CDR1 MNHEY and CDR2 SMNVEV (reference sequence). The length of the CDR3 is 16 residues. The CDR3 DNA reads as TGTGCCAGCAGCCGCCGGGAGGGAGTACGCCTCTATGGCTACACCTTC. It yields the protein CASSRREGVRLYGYTF.

The chain has TRBV3-1 (or the pseudogene TRBV3-2) and TRBJ1-2; TRBD1 matches at 7 bases. The CDR3 loop spans 15 amino acids. V shed 1 base and J 6 bases; nucleotides not matched to a gene: 8. Germline assignment: CDR1 LGHDT and CDR2 YNNKEL (reference sequence). CDR3 in amino acids: CASSQVRGQGDGYTF. The CDR3, as DNA: TGTGCCAGCAGCCAAGTAAGGGGTCAGGGGGATGGCTACACCTTC.

The chain is built from TRBV7-2 and TRBJ1-1, with a possible D match to TRBD1 (5 bases). The V end was cut by 5 bases, the J end by 3 bases, with 13 bases between. Germline V gene lookup returns CDR1 SGHTA and CDR2 FQGNSA. The CDR3 length is 14 residues. CDR3 sequence: CASSIRVVDTEAFF. The CDR3 region has the DNA TGTGCCAGCAGCATCAGGGTCGTCGACACTGAAGCTTTCTTT.

CDR3 sequence (DNA): TGTGCCATCAGTGATGATAACGGCTACGAGCAGTACTTC. As protein: CAISDDNGYEQYF. The J gene is TRBJ2-7, the V gene TRBV10-3; no reliable D call. The CDR3 consists of 13 residues. Trimming shortened V by 3 bases and J by 3 bases, and 9 bases separated the two germline ends. Germline CDR1 reads ENHRY; CDR2 reads SYGVKD.

The chain uses TRBV19 and TRBJ2-7, with D perhaps TRBD1 (6 bases). CDR3 length: 12 amino acids. CDR1 is LNHDA, CDR2 SQIVND, per germline (reference sequence). The V end was cut by 8 bases, the J end by 0 bases, with 8 bases between. This CDR3 reads CASPDSSYEQYF. For the CDR3, the DNA is TGTGCCAGTCCGGACAGCTCCTACGAGCAGTACTTC.

This clone was found once. The gene calls are TRBV2 and TRBJ2-7, with TRBD2 matching 12 bases. CDR1 SNHLY and CDR2 FYNNEI come from the germline V gene. This CDR3 region has 17 residues. Losses at the gene ends were 8 bases for V and 5 bases for J; bases not matched to a gene: 16. CDR3 residues: CASHRTGLAGGFNEQYF. As DNA, the CDR3 is TGTGCCAGCCATCGGACCGGGCTAGCGGGAGGGTTCAACGAGCAGTACTTC.

The chain combines TRBV11-3 with TRBJ2-7, with 8 bases that match TRBD1. The CDR3 consists of 18 residues. Germline loops: CDR1 SGHNT, CDR2 YENEEA. J lost 0 bases, V lost 8 bases, and 18 bases had no gene match. The CDR3 DNA sequence: TGTGCCAGCGCCTCAGGGGGCTTCCGCGGTAAAAGCTCCTACGAGCAGTACTTC. Translation gives CASASGGFRGKSSYEQYF. The variable domain in full, with the rest retrieved from reference TRBV11-3 and TRBJ2-7, is EAGVVQSPRYKIIEKKQPVAFWCNPISGHNTLYWYLQNLGQGPELLIRYENEEAVDDSQLPKDRFSAERLKGVDSTLKIQPAELGDSAVYLCASASGGFRGKSSYEQYFGPGTRLTVT.

The rearrangement joins TRBV30 to TRBJ1-2; maybe TRBD1 (6 bases). Germline V gene lookup returns CDR1 GTSNPN and CDR2 SVGIG (reference sequence). Trimming stripped 1 base from V and 6 bases from J, with 18 bases between. The CDR3 loop spans 15 amino acids. The CDR3 here is CAWSAGRGGYDGYTF. In DNA form, the CDR3 reads TGTGCCTGGAGTGCTGGAAGGGGGGGGTACGATGGCTACACCTTC.

The J gene is TRBJ1-2, the V gene TRBV5-6; D call uncertain. The V end was cut by 5 bases, the J end by 0 bases, with 11 bases between. From germline, CDR1 is SGHDT and CDR2 YYEEEE. The CDR3 runs 14 residues. The CDR3 loop is CASRRTGANYGYTF. CDR3 in DNA: TGTGCCAGCAGAAGAACGGGAGCTAACTATGGCTACACCTTC.

V usage is TRBV6-5 and J usage is TRBJ2-5; no firm D call. The CDR3 is 13 residues long. Deletions cut 6 bases from V and 2 bases from J, with 10 bases between. The V gene's germline CDR1 is MNHEY and CDR2 SVGAGI. In DNA, the CDR3 is TGTGCCAGCAGCGACCGGGTGCAAGAGACCCAGTACTTC. Translated, it gives CASSDRVQETQYF.

The V gene is TRBV6-5, the J gene TRBJ1-2; 7 nucleotides align to TRBD1. Losses at the gene ends were 4 bases for V and 7 bases for J; bases not matched to a gene: 9. CDR3 length: 14 residues. CDR1 and CDR2 from the germline V gene are MNHEY and SVGAGI. CDR3 in DNA: TGTGCCAGCAGTTCCGGTAGGGGGCAGCGTGGCTACACCTTC. It codes for CASSSGRGQRGYTF.